These T cell receptor beta chains were read from a single sample in a study of response to subunit inactivated influenza vaccine. TCRdb reprocessed the RT-PCR reads with MiXCR, giving one entry per CDR3 protein. The profile shows roughly 630,000 distinct CDR3 sequences, about 15% of them singletons. The sample in question was PBMCs from blood, obtained about 14 days before vaccination. The receptors were sampled from a man in his fifties or sixties who received an inactivated influenza vaccine. Both conserved end residues are part of each CDR3. D genes are given only for firm matches. Only some rows state a clone size, as once, few, many or a class for expanded clones.

J gene,D gene,clone size,CDR3 length,V gene,CDR3 DNA,CDR3 protein
TRBJ2-2,-,few,13,TRBV10-3,TGTGCGGCTAGGGTAGGGAACACCGGGGAGCTGTTTTTT,CAARVGNTGELFF
TRBJ2-5,-,-,15,TRBV7-9,TGTGCCAGCAGCTTAAGGACGTTGTACCAAGAGACCCAGTACTTC,CASSLRTLYQETQYF
TRBJ1-4,-,-,15,TRBV29-1,TGCAGCGTTGACAGCGGCGGAGGAACTAATGAAAAACTGTTTTTT,CSVDSGGGTNEKLFF
TRBJ1-5,TRBD1,few,14,TRBV28,TGTGCCAGCAGTTATGGACAGGGGGCGAAGCCCCAGCATTTT,CASSYGQGAKPQHF
TRBJ2-7,TRBD2,-,15,TRBV10-3,TGTGCCATCAGTGAGTCCACGGGAGGGACCTACGAGCAGTACTTC,CAISESTGGTYEQYF
TRBJ2-5,-,-,14,TRBV7-2,TGTGCCAGCAGCTTAAGTGCTGGGGAAGAGACCCAGTACTTC,CASSLSAGEETQYF
TRBJ1-5,-,few,15,TRBV12-3/TRBV12-4,TGTGCCAGCAGTTTCTCCGGAAACCTCAATCAGCCCCAGCATTTT,CASSFSGNLNQPQHF
TRBJ2-4,TRBD1,-,15,TRBV11-2,TGTGCCAGCAGCCTCGGACAGGGTTTAGGGAACATTCAGTACTTC,CASSLGQGLGNIQYF
TRBJ2-5,TRBD2,few,15,TRBV25-1,TGTGCCAGCAGTGAATATGGTAGCGGGCATGGGGCCCAGTACTTC,CASSEYGSGHGAQYF
TRBJ1-1,-,few,13,TRBV12-3/TRBV12-4,TGTGCCAGCAGCAGAACAGGGATTTCTGAAGCTTTCTTT,CASSRTGISEAFF
TRBJ1-1,-,many,15,TRBV4-3,TGCGCCAGCAGCCAAACGGACAGACCGAACACTGAAGCTTTCTTT,CASSQTDRPNTEAFF
TRBJ2-2,TRBD1,-,20,TRBV5-6,TGTGCCAGCAGCTTGGGTATGGGACAGGACGTTAGCTATGACACCGGGGAGCTGATTTTT,CASSLGMGQDVSYDTGELIF
TRBJ2-1,-,many,14,TRBV7-2,TGTGCCAGCAGGTCCTTGCGGGTCTACAATGAGCAGTTCTTC,CASRSLRVYNEQFF
TRBJ2-2,-,few,15,TRBV5-6,TGTGCCAGCAAATCCCCCACAGCGAACACCGGGGAGCTGTTTTTT,CASKSPTANTGELFF
TRBJ2-5,-,few,11,TRBV27,TGTGCCAGCGGTGTCCCAGAAACCCAGTACTTC,CASGVPETQYF
TRBJ1-5,TRBD1,-,13,TRBV9,TGTGCCAGCGGACAGGGGGCGGCTCAGCCCCAGCATTTT,CASGQGAAQPQHF
TRBJ1-1,TRBD1,few,14,TRBV5-6,TGTGCCAGCAGACCACAGGGGAGGAGCACTGAAGCTTTCTTT,CASRPQGRSTEAFF
TRBJ2-7,-,few,15,TRBV7-9,TGTGCCAGCAGCCCGCTGATCTCGGACGGACCCGAGCAGTACTTC,CASSPLISDGPEQYF
TRBJ1-1,-,many,12,TRBV6-1,TGTGCCAGCAGCCAGAGTGGAACTGAAGCTTTCTTT,CASSQSGTEAFF
TRBJ2-1,TRBD1,few,16,TRBV4-1,TGCGCCAGCAGCCAAGATTTTAAGGCAGGGGGTAATGAGCAGTTCTTC,CASSQDFKAGGNEQFF
TRBJ2-1,TRBD2,few,19,TRBV4-2,TGTGCCAGCAGCCACTTCGCCGGGGGGGCGTCCCTCTCCTACAATGAGCAGTTCTTC,CASSHFAGGASLSYNEQFF
TRBJ1-2,-,many,14,TRBV27,TGTGCCAGCAGACACGGGACGATGGAGTATGGCTACACCTTC,CASRHGTMEYGYTF
TRBJ1-3,-,-,12,TRBV12-3/TRBV12-4,TGTGCCAGCAGTCTGATTGGAAACACCATATATTTT,CASSLIGNTIYF
TRBJ2-5,TRBD2,-,16,TRBV6-2/TRBV6-3,TGTGCCAGCGGAGCGGGAGGGAGATCCGCCCGAGAGACCCAGTACTTC,CASGAGGRSARETQYF
TRBJ2-1,-,-,11,TRBV28,TGTGCCAGCAGGACAGGAAGAGAGCAGTTCTTC,CASRTGREQFF
TRBJ1-5,-,many,13,TRBV20-1,TGCAGTGCTAGAGATGACCGGTTAGGGCCCCAGCATTTT,CSARDDRLGPQHF
TRBJ2-5,-,few,17,TRBV6-5,TGTGCCAGCAGTAACGCCTGGAGAGCCGTCCCCCAAGAGACCCAGTACTTC,CASSNAWRAVPQETQYF
TRBJ1-5,-,few,13,TRBV29-1,TGCAGCGCCATGACAGCCAGCAATCAGCCCCAGCATTTT,CSAMTASNQPQHF
TRBJ2-1,-,few,14,TRBV7-2,TGTGCCAGCATCACGGACGGACCCTACAATGAGCAGTTCTTC,CASITDGPYNEQFF
TRBJ2-3,TRBD2,-,23,TRBV30,TGTGCCTGGAGAGTAAGGCCTATTAATCGACAAACCGGGACTAGCGGAAGCACAGATACGCAGTATTTT,CAWRVRPINRQTGTSGSTDTQYF
TRBJ1-2,TRBD1,few,13,TRBV2,TGTGCCAGCAGTGTAGACAGGGCCTATGGCTACACCTTC,CASSVDRAYGYTF
TRBJ2-3,-,once,16,TRBV9,TGTGCCAGCAGCGCGGGAGCCGGGGGCCCCACAGATACGCAGTATTTT,CASSAGAGGPTDTQYF
TRBJ2-1,-,-,15,TRBV20-1,TGCAGTGCTAGAGATAGCCTAGCGCCGAACAATGAGCAGTTCTTC,CSARDSLAPNNEQFF
TRBJ2-1,-,few,15,TRBV20-1,TGCAGTGCTGCCTCGGCTCTAAACTCCTACAATGAGCAGTTCTTC,CSAASALNSYNEQFF